This T cell receptor (beta chain) is drawn from a study of shared clonotypes between healthy human individuals. Germline loops: CDR1 SGDLS, CDR2 YYNGEE. This CDR3 has 16 amino acids. Between the trimmed V and J ends, which lost 3 bases and 1 base, there was a span of 11 bases. The authors ran the assay at deep level. Here immunoSEQ multiplex PCR was the method, and the copy in TCRdb shows in-frame clones only, minus some. The sample contains about 510,000 clones, 79% of which appear only once. None of the donors, who were healthy HIV-negative adults, had recently had acute infections or vaccinations. The receptor was derived from a woman aged 35 to 49 in good health. Some clones in this sample may be carry-over from other donors' samples. Sequencing was performed on PBMCs. This chain uses TRBV9 with TRBJ2-6, with TRBD1 as a possible D gene (6 bases). CDR3 in amino acids: CASSGQAVSGANVLTF. CDR3 sequence (DNA): TGTGCCAGCAGCGGACAGGCGGTTTCTGGGGCCAACGTCCTGACTTTC.